Sequencing of this T cell receptor beta chain was carried out in a study of cytomegalovirus exposure and HLA in healthy donors. Points from the study as a whole: Analysis was performed later, and it showed HLA-associated TCR beta chains to be more clonally expanded than equally common others. Immune exposure information comprised only CMV serostatus.

As regards this clone: The antigen remains unidentified.

PCR involved 60 Vbeta and 13 Jbeta primers. As handled by the study authors: Unique TCR beta chains numbered approximately 80 million in a later analysis, with around 10 million shared. Libraries were prepared by immunoSEQ multiplex PCR; TCRdb keeps only in-frame clonotypes and omits some of them. V and J calls and clone size are given by that table; D and trimming were obtained from the DNA. The profile shows around 64,000 clones, about 85% of them singletons. The CDR3 extends over 13 amino acids. CDR1 is SGHDT, CDR2 YYEEEE, per germline. V lost 4 bases and J lost 3; bases outside the gene matches: 2.

Specimen: PBMCs. The sequence derives from a female donor in good health and CMV-seronegative. This rearrangement joins TRBV5-6 to TRBJ1-1; 8 bases align to TRBD1. The CDR3 DNA is TGTGCCAGCAGCCGGGACAGGTACACTGAAGCTTTCTTT. This translates into CASSRDRYTEAFF.